This paragraph covers one TCR beta chain sequence. Its cognate antigen has yet to be identified. No base quality values were provided; no much bigger clone lies one nucleotide off. This record belongs to a study of preoperative IRX-2 immunotherapy in early breast cancer (dated by TCRdb to the late 2010s). Receptor libraries were prepared by the immunoSEQ multiplex PCR assay. What TCRdb holds here is the immuneACCESS table cut down to in-frame rearrangements. Part of the clones is not present; checked against another copy, under half of the missing clones reflect an unresolved V gene, and the others are unexplained. This sample gives approximately 20,000 clones in total; roughly 80% of them show up just once. The ten biggest clones cover 0.95% to 1.5% of the sample. As encoded in the germline V gene, CDR1 is LGHNT while CDR2 is FRNRAP. The CDR3, from cysteine to phenylalanine, totals 15 residues. CDR3 DNA only is kept here, 45 bases in frame from base 1. V is cut back by 6 bases and J by 5 bases, with 12 bases in the junction unmatched.

The treatment or condition label on this specimen signifies: preoperative locoregional IRX-2 cytokine immunotherapy. The samples were obtained from a phase Ib study that tested preoperative, locoregional IRX-2 cytokine immunotherapy meant to prime immune responses. The donors were early-stage breast cancer patients who were given IRX-2 prior to surgery. The specimen comprised lymph node tissue, sampled after IRX-2 immunotherapy. Recombination joined TRBV12-5 with TRBJ2-7; 8 middle bases align to TRBD2. The receptor comes from a human donor with breast cancer. The CDR3 sequence is CASGSSGGPGDEQYF. The DNA sequence is TGTGCTAGTGGCTCGAGCGGGGGCCCGGGCGACGAGCAGTACTTC.